Listed here are 24 T cell receptor beta chains from one sample, sequenced in a study of cytomegalovirus exposure and HLA in healthy donors. Amplification used 60 Vbeta primers and 13 Jbeta primers. The data were produced by immunoSEQ multiplex PCR, yet TCRdb's version contains in-frame clones alone and is incomplete. The data hold approximately 180,000 clones, with approximately 78% observed a single time. Sequencing was carried out using PBMCs. The receptor source for this set is a young woman in good health and CMV-seronegative.

This chain connects TRBV29-1 to TRBJ2-2, with 9 bases aligning to TRBD2. Trimming at V came to 6 bases and at J to 5 bases, leaving 10 bases not matched to a gene. The CDR3 contains 15 residues. The germline CDR1 and CDR2 sequences are SQVTM and ANQGSEA. This chain's CDR3 is CSVLGLAGSTGELFF. Here the CDR3 DNA reads TGCAGCGTCTTGGGGCTAGCGGGAAGTACCGGGGAGCTGTTTTTT.

The chain joins TRBV28 to TRBJ2-4; TRBD1 aligns across 9 bases. With V trimmed by 5 bases and J by 0 bases, 17 bases remained unmatched. The CDR3 is 20 amino acids. Germline V gene data show CDR1 as MDHEN and CDR2 as SYDVKM. CDR3 loop: CASSRVRDRVGDLAKNIQYF. The CDR3 DNA follows: TGTGCCAGCAGTCGAGTCCGGGACAGGGTGGGAGACTTAGCCAAAAACATTCAGTACTTC. Supplemented by reference TRBV28 and TRBJ2-4, the full variable domain reads DVKVTQSSRYLVKRTGEKVFLECVQDMDHENMFWYRQDPGLGLRLIYFSYDVKMKEKGDIPEGYSVSREKKERFSLILESASTNQTSMYLCASSRVRDRVGDLAKNIQYFGAGTRLSVL.

V is TRBV28 and J is TRBJ1-1; perhaps TRBD1 as D (5 bases). CDR1 is MDHEN, CDR2 SYDVKM, per germline. The V end lost 6 bases, the J end lost 3 bases, and 8 bases lay between the germline ends. The CDR3 has 12 residues. The CDR3 bases are TGTGCCAGCAGCCCGGGGGACACTGAAGCTTTCTTT. It translates to CASSPGDTEAFF.

CDR3 DNA sequence: TGTGCCAGCAGTTCTGGGACAGTTGTAGCAGATACGCAGTATTTT. Translating it yields CASSSGTVVADTQYF. The chain is built from TRBV28 and TRBJ2-3; 7 bases are a match to TRBD1. Per germline, CDR1 MDHEN and CDR2 SYDVKM. The CDR3 length is 15 residues. Trimming at V came to 4 bases and at J to 4 bases, leaving 8 bases not matched to a gene.

The chain employs TRBV28 and TRBJ2-7, with TRBD2 identical over 15 bases. The CDR3 loop spans 15 amino acids. J gave up 6 bases and V 3 bases, and 3 bases lay outside the gene matches. Germline CDR1 reads MDHEN; CDR2 reads SYDVKM. The CDR3 here is CASSFTGLAGGEQYF. CDR3 DNA sequence: TGTGCCAGCAGTTTTACGGGACTAGCGGGAGGCGAGCAGTACTTC.

J is TRBJ1-4 and V is TRBV6-5; the D gene is possibly TRBD1 (6 bases). This CDR3 has 15 residues. The V and J ends lost 5 bases and 6 bases respectively, with 16 bases between them. The V gene's germline CDR1 is MNHEY and CDR2 SVGAGI. The CDR3 spells CASSHPQGRDEKLFF. DNA of the CDR3: TGTGCCAGCAGTCATCCACAGGGTCGGGATGAAAAACTGTTTTTT.

This chain uses TRBV11-3 with TRBJ2-3; 7 bases agree with TRBD2. Germline trimming cut 6 bases from V and 2 bases from J; bases unmatched to any gene: 8. CDR3 length: 15 residues. Germline V lookup: CDR1 SGHNT, CDR2 YENEEA. The CDR3 nucleotides are TGTGCCAGCAGAAGGACCGGGGGGTCCACAGATACGCAGTATTTT. Translated: CASRRTGGSTDTQYF.

This sequence joins TRBV27 and TRBJ2-3, with a possible D match to TRBD2 (6 bases). Trimming took off 10 bases at V and 0 bases at J, with 17 bases between the two ends. CDR3 length: 15 residues. The germline gives CDR1 MNHEY, CDR2 SMNVEV (reference sequence). The CDR3 loop is CATSPGRESTDTQYF. The CDR3 nucleotides are TGTGCCACCTCCCCCGGTCGGGAGAGCACAGATACGCAGTATTTT.

The chain has TRBV7-9 and TRBJ2-1, with 10 bases aligning to TRBD1. The CDR3 length is 17 residues. The ends lost 5 bases at V and 6 bases at J; junction bases unmatched: 13. CDR1 and CDR2 from the germline V gene are SEHNR and FQNEAQ (reference sequence). The CDR3 region has the DNA TGTGCCAGCAGCCCTAGCTTTGGGACAGGGGTCCTCAATGAGCAGTTCTTC. This codes for CASSPSFGTGVLNEQFF.

CDR3 residues: CASRPLAGGNEQYF. The CDR3 DNA follows: TGTGCCAGCAGACCACTAGCGGGAGGCAACGAGCAGTACTTC. The genes are TRBV5-4 and TRBJ2-7; 12 bases agree with TRBD2. CDR1 and CDR2 from the germline V gene are SGHNT and YYREEE (reference sequence). Losses at the gene ends were 5 bases for V and 5 bases for J; bases not matched to a gene: 5. The CDR3 is 14 residues long.

The rearrangement links TRBV28 to TRBJ1-2, with D unclear. Germline V gene data show CDR1 as MDHEN and CDR2 as SYDVKM. This CDR3 has 18 residues. Trimming removed 7 bases from V and 4 bases from J, with 28 bases in between. CDR3 DNA: TGTGCCAGCATCCCTTTAAGGGAGCTATCGGCTTTTGGCTATGGCTACACCTTC. It is translated as CASIPLRELSAFGYGYTF.

The genes are TRBV19 and TRBJ2-3; TRBD2 is a possible D gene (6 bases). Trimming took off 6 bases at V and 0 bases at J, with 16 bases between the two ends. The CDR3 has 16 residues. Germline loops: CDR1 LNHDA, CDR2 SQIVND (reference sequence). CDR3 sequence (DNA): TGTGCCAGTAGCTGGGCGGGAACAACTAGCACAGATACGCAGTATTTT. Encoded protein: CASSWAGTTSTDTQYF.

J is TRBJ1-2 and V is TRBV4-3, with a weak D call TRBD1 (6 bases). Germline assignment: CDR1 LGHNA and CDR2 YSLEER. This CDR3 is 16 amino acids long. The V end was cut by 0 bases, the J end by 3 bases, with 14 bases between. CDR3 residues: CASSQDSGGADYGYTF. DNA of the CDR3: TGCGCCAGCAGCCAAGATTCGGGGGGCGCAGACTATGGCTACACCTTC.

This chain joins TRBV13 and TRBJ2-7; tentative D call: TRBD2 (6 bases). Trimming stripped 4 bases from V and 3 bases from J, with 13 bases between. The CDR3 spans 14 residues. Looked up from germline, CDR1 is PRHDT and CDR2 is FYEKMQ (reference sequence). The CDR3 spells CASSSGLYFYEQYF. CDR3 sequence (DNA): TGTGCCAGCAGCTCCGGACTATACTTCTACGAGCAGTACTTC. The full variable domain, rest sourced from reference TRBV13 and TRBJ2-7, is AAGVIQSPRHLIKEKRETATLKCYPIPRHDTVYWYQQGPGQDPQFLISFYEKMQSDKGSIPDRFSAQQFSDYHSELNMSSLELGDSALYFCASSSGLYFYEQYFGPGTRLTVT.

The V call is TRBV5-1, the J call TRBJ2-7; maybe TRBD2 (7 bases). This CDR3 is 11 amino acids long. Germline-derived CDR1 and CDR2 are SGHRS and YFSETQ. V lost 6 bases to trimming and J lost 6 bases, with 10 bases between them. This CDR3 is CASTGEGEQYF. CDR3 bases: TGCGCCAGCACAGGGGAGGGCGAGCAGTACTTC.

This chain connects TRBV5-1 to TRBJ2-3; no clear D gene. The CDR3 sequence is 11 residues long. V was trimmed by 5 bases and J by 5 bases, leaving 6 bases between them. The V gene's germline CDR1 is SGHRS and CDR2 YFSETQ. The CDR3, as DNA: TGCGCCAGCAGATCGGGAGATACGCAGTATTTT. Its protein is CASRSGDTQYF.

V and J are TRBV7-9 and TRBJ2-7, with a possible D match to TRBD2 (5 bases). Trimming took off 3 bases at V and 6 bases at J, with 9 bases between the two ends. The CDR3 contains 12 residues. CDR1 is SEHNR and CDR2 is FQNEAQ in the germline V gene (reference sequence). CDR3 residues: CASSFGEGEQYF. CDR3 bases: TGTGCCAGCAGCTTCGGGGAAGGCGAGCAGTACTTC.

The rearrangement uses TRBV5-6 and TRBJ2-7, with 9 nucleotides matching TRBD2. The CDR3 extends over 15 amino acids. Germline CDR1 and CDR2: SGHDT and YYEEEE. V was clipped by 2 bases and J by 2 bases; unmatched bases: 5. CDR3 sequence (DNA): TGTGCCAGCAGCTTATTAGCGGGAGCAGCCTACGAGCAGTACGTC. This encodes CASSLLAGAAYEQYV.

This sequence joins TRBV6-5 and TRBJ1-1; D is possibly TRBD1 (5 bases). Trimming left V 6 bases short and J 0 bases short, with 8 bases between. The CDR3 is 13 amino acids. CDR1 and CDR2 from the germline V gene are MNHEY and SVGAGI. This chain's CDR3 is CASRLGVNTEAFF. The DNA for the CDR3 is TGTGCCAGCAGGTTAGGGGTGAACACTGAAGCTTTCTTT.

The gene calls are TRBV7-2 and TRBJ1-3; no clear D. The V gene's germline CDR1 is SGHTA and CDR2 FQGNSA. The CDR3 contains 14 residues. The germline V and J ends were trimmed by 5 bases and 4 bases, with 12 bases remaining between them. CDR3 region: CASSPTGGGNTIYF. CDR3 nucleotide sequence: TGTGCCAGCAGCCCCACGGGAGGGGGAAACACCATATATTTT.

This clone has a single count. The chain joins TRBV27 to TRBJ2-7; TRBD1 matches 8 bases. J gave up 4 bases and V 5 bases, and 10 bases lay outside the gene matches. Germline V gene sequence: CDR1 MNHEY, CDR2 SMNVEV (reference sequence). This CDR3 contains 15 residues. The CDR3 coding sequence is TGTGCCAGCAGTCCCGGCCCAGGGGGCGGGTACGAGCAGTACTTC. This translates into CASSPGPGGGYEQYF.

In this sample, this clone turned up a few times. The J gene is TRBJ1-5, the V gene TRBV6-5, with D unresolved. The germline CDR1 and CDR2 sequences are MNHEY and SVGAGI. The length of the CDR3 is 15 residues. Trimming took off 0 bases at V and 4 bases at J, with 10 bases between the two ends. CDR3: CASSYSAGRNQPQHF. The CDR3 DNA is TGTGCCAGCAGTTACTCAGCCGGTCGGAATCAGCCCCAGCATTTT.

V and J are TRBV27 and TRBJ1-2; D is undetermined. Germline-derived CDR1 and CDR2 are MNHEY and SMNVEV (reference sequence). This CDR3 contains 14 residues. V was clipped by 0 bases and J by 5 bases, with 10 bases between them. In DNA, the CDR3 is TGTGCCAGCAGTTTATCTCGCGGGTGGTATGGCTACACCTTC. Amino acids: CASSLSRGWYGYTF.

The chain has TRBV2 and TRBJ2-7; D may be TRBD1 (6 bases). The CDR3 consists of 19 residues. Germline V gene sequence: CDR1 SNHLY, CDR2 FYNNEI. V was shortened by 2 bases and J by 9 bases, with 32 bases between the two germline ends. CDR3 in amino acids: CASSESPLSPGHSTGGQYV. The CDR3 nucleotides are TGTGCCAGCAGTGAAAGTCCACTTTCCCCGGGACACTCCACTGGCGGGCAGTACGTC.